The clone carrying this T cell receptor beta chain was found many times. What it recognizes is unknown. TCRdb independently ran MiXCR on the 5' RACE reads; one entry per CDR3 protein. The sample lists roughly 50,000 distinct CDR3 sequences; under 20% were seen once. The CDR3 covers 11 residues. Trimming took 3 bases from V and 6 from J, leaving 4 bases between them. Findings of the study overall: In terms of TCR gene usage, tumor memory CD4+ T cells clustered together with blood and lymph node memory CD4+ cells, as well as with lymph node naive CD4+ cells.

Naive CD4+ T cells were purified with Tregs depleted by CD25. The origin of this receptor is a female donor with breast cancer. The chain is built from TRBV12-3 or TRBV12-4 and TRBJ2-3; D gene uncertain. The sequencing input was naive CD4+ T cells sorted from blood. Subset described: naive CD4+ T cells, CD4+CD45RA+CD25-. CDR3: CASSFSDTQYF. The CDR3 nucleotides are TGTGCCAGCAGTTTTTCCGATACGCAGTATTTT.